This T cell receptor beta chain emerged from a study of T-cell reconstitution after alpha-beta-depleted transplantation in children. There are many counts of this clonotype. TCRbeta library construction was performed incorporating unique molecular identifiers. MiXCR was run by TCRdb on the PCR reads, yielding one entry per CDR3 protein. The data contain approximately 640,000 distinct CDR3 sequences, roughly 17% of them seen just once; the ten biggest clones take up approximately 1%. V was pared by 4 bases and J by 1 base, with 12 bases between. Per germline, CDR1 SQVTM and CDR2 ANQGSEA. CDR3 size: 14 residues.

The clonotype was recovered from a human donor who donated a stem cell graft to a child with acute myeloid leukemia. V is TRBV29-1 and J is TRBJ2-3; D is uncertain. Specimen: PBMCs from the stem cell graft donor, collected from the stem cell graft. The CDR3 is CSVAPADRTDTQYF. In DNA, the CDR3 is TGCAGCGTTGCCCCGGCGGATCGCACAGATACGCAGTATTTT.